These T cell receptor beta chains were read from a single sample in a study of cytomegalovirus exposure and HLA in healthy donors. Sequenced by immunoSEQ multiplex PCR; TCRdb stores in-frame clones only, minus some. The table lists approximately 130,000 clones, approximately 80% of them singletons. The sequencing sample was made of PBMCs. The source of these receptors is a man aged 25 to 40 in good health and CMV-seronegative. CDR3s include the opening cysteine and the closing phenylalanine or tryptophan. D genes are given only for firm matches. For some rows the clone size is stated as once, few or many, or as a class when expanded; others skip it.

>-|TRBV27|-|TRBJ2-4
CASADSLAKNIQYF
TGTGCCAGCGCGGACAGTTTAGCCAAAAACATTCAGTACTTC
>-|TRBV27|-|TRBJ2-7
CASSLRGNEQYF
TGTGCCAGCAGTTTAAGGGGGAACGAGCAGTACTTC
>-|TRBV5-1|TRBD1|TRBJ1-1
CASSKLKVPGTGSLRGTEAFF
TGCGCCAGCAGCAAACTAAAAGTCCCCGGGACAGGGAGTTTACGAGGCACTGAAGCTTTCTTT
>-|TRBV18|-|TRBJ1-5
CASSPRQPTGNQPQHF
TGTGCCAGCTCACCTCGACAGCCGACGGGCAATCAGCCCCAGCATTTT
>-|TRBV10-3|TRBD2|TRBJ2-7
CAISEGTSGAYEQYF
TGTGCCATCAGTGAAGGGACTAGCGGGGCCTACGAGCAGTACTTC
>few|TRBV10-3|TRBD1|TRBJ2-1
CAIRAGQGANNEQFF
TGTGCCATCAGGGCAGGACAGGGGGCGAACAATGAGCAGTTCTTC
>-|TRBV18|TRBD2|TRBJ2-7
CASSPREAHYEQYF
TGTGCCAGCTCGCCCCGGGAGGCCCACTACGAGCAGTACTTC
>few|TRBV4-2|-|TRBJ2-7
CASSLSRGSEQYF
TGTGCCAGCAGCCTTTCTAGGGGGTCCGAGCAGTACTTC
>-|TRBV27|TRBD1|TRBJ2-7
CASSTTRADRGLVYEQYF
TGTGCCAGCAGTACAACTAGGGCGGACAGGGGACTTGTCTACGAGCAGTACTTC
>-|TRBV7-9|TRBD1|TRBJ2-5
CASSIGTGETQYF
TGTGCCAGCAGCATCGGGACAGGAGAGACCCAGTACTTC
>-|TRBV9|-|TRBJ2-5
CASSVGATQYF
TGTGCCAGCAGCGTAGGAGCGACCCAGTACTTC
>-|TRBV28|-|TRBJ2-3
CASSFSSWAGAQYF
TGTGCCAGCAGTTTTTCATCGTGGGCAGGGGCGCAGTATTTT
>-|TRBV5-1|TRBD1|TRBJ2-5
CASSLAGTEETQYF
TGCGCCAGCAGCTTGGCCGGGACAGAAGAGACCCAGTACTTC
>-|TRBV5-6|-|TRBJ2-3
CASSSQTTDTQYF
TGTGCCAGCAGCTCACAGACGACAGATACGCAGTATTTT